These 22 T cell receptor beta chains share one sample of origin, sequenced in a study of T-cell reconstitution after alpha-beta-depleted transplantation in children. The authors prepared the TCRbeta library with unique molecular identifiers. Using its own MiXCR run on the PCR reads, TCRdb lists one record per CDR3 protein. The data show over 80,000 distinct CDR3 sequences, 20% to 30% seen once. The material was PBMCs, obtained before TCRalphabeta/CD19-depleted stem cell transplant. Receptors were obtained from a boy aged 2 to 10 with acute lymphoblastic leukemia, due to receive a stem cell transplant.

The V and J genes are TRBV5-1 and TRBJ2-7; D unresolved. The CDR3 covers 11 residues. V gave up 4 bases and J gave up 9 bases, with 11 bases separating them. Germline V gene data show CDR1 as SGHRS and CDR2 as YFSETQ. The DNA of the CDR3 is TGCGCCAGCAGCGATAGTCACGGGCAGTACTTC. This codes for CASSDSHGQYF.

This clonotype was seen many times. This chain links TRBV12-3 or TRBV12-4 with TRBJ2-2; D ambiguous. CDR3 length: 11 amino acids. V lost 6 bases and J lost 4, with 3 bases in between. CDR3 DNA sequence: TGTGCCAGCAGCCGCACCGGGGAGCTGTTTTTT. Translated, it gives CASSRTGELFF.

This clonotype was recorded at least ten times. This rearrangement joins TRBV15 to TRBJ2-7; TRBD2 is a possible D gene (5 bases). The CDR3 loop spans 16 amino acids. V lost 0 bases and J lost 4, with 16 bases in between. CDR1 is LNHNV, CDR2 YYDKDF, per germline (reference sequence). The CDR3 protein is CATSRDPDSSGYEQYF. CDR3 bases: TGTGCCACCAGCAGAGATCCAGACTCATCGGGATACGAGCAGTACTTC.

The rearrangement joins TRBV20-1 to TRBJ1-6, with 7 nucleotides matching TRBD1. The V gene end was trimmed by 1 base and the J gene end by 7 bases; junction bases not matched to a gene: 1. The CDR3 has 13 amino acids. From germline, CDR1 is DFQATT and CDR2 SNEGSKA (reference sequence). The CDR3 bases are TGCAGTGCTAGAGTACAGGGGAATTCACCCCTCCACTTT. Amino acids: CSARVQGNSPLHF.

This chain connects TRBV7-2 to TRBJ1-5; 11 positions agree with TRBD1. Germline CDR1 reads SGHTA; CDR2 reads FQGNSA. Trimming took 4 bases from V and 13 from J; bases not matched to a gene: 6. The CDR3 runs 13 residues. DNA for the CDR3: TGTGCCAGCAGCTCTGGGACAGGGGGATCGCAGCATTTT. Encoded protein: CASSSGTGGSQHF.

The CDR3: CASSEFLEQYF. CDR3 bases: TGTGCCAGCAGTGAATTTCTCGAGCAGTACTTC. The chain recombines TRBV25-1 with TRBJ2-7; D call uncertain. V dropped 1 base and J dropped 6 bases, with 4 bases sitting between them. This CDR3 spans 11 amino acids. In germline, CDR1 is MGHDK, CDR2 SYGVNS.

This clonotype has a handful of counts. The chain joins TRBV5-6 to TRBJ2-1; TRBD2 might be the D (6 bases). Per germline, CDR1 SGHDT and CDR2 YYEEEE. The length of the CDR3 is 17 residues. The germline V and J ends were trimmed by 4 bases and 2 bases, with 19 bases remaining between them. CDR3 DNA: TGTGCCAGCAGCGGTGACTGGCGGAGGGTTACCTACAATGAGCAGTTCTTC. Residues: CASSGDWRRVTYNEQFF. Full variable domain (remainder filled in from reference TRBV5-6 and TRBJ2-1): DAGVTQSPTHLIKTRGQQVTLRCSPKSGHDTVSWYQQALGQGPQFIFQYYEEEERQRGNFPDRFSGHQFPNYSSELNVNALLLGDSALYLCASSGDWRRVTYNEQFFGPGTRLTVL.

A remark on this clonotype: The junction departs from germline at one end; a sequencing error may be responsible. This rearrangement joins TRBV5-1 to TRBJ2-5; the match to TRBD1 covers 8 bases. The germline V gene has CDR1 SGHRS and CDR2 YFSETQ. The CDR3 contains 14 residues. In DNA, the CDR3 is TGCGCCAGCAGCCAAGGTGGGACAGGTGGAACCCTGTACTTC. Translation gives CASSQGGTGGTLYF.

V is TRBV3-1 and J is TRBJ2-2, with no clear D. The CDR3 contains 16 residues. V lost 0 bases, J lost 2 bases, and 10 bases lay in between. Per the germline V gene, CDR1 is LGHDT and CDR2 is YNNKEL (reference sequence). CDR3 DNA sequence: TGTGCCAGCAGCCAAGAACTTTGGCTAAACACCGGGGAGCTGTTTTTT. Its protein product is CASSQELWLNTGELFF.

This clonotype was observed a few times. The chain couples TRBV28 to TRBJ2-2; D remains ambiguous. CDR3 length equals 13 residues. Trimming cost V 6 bases and J 7 bases, with 12 bases left between them. The germline CDR1 and CDR2 sequences are MDHEN and SYDVKM. CDR3 sequence (DNA): TGTGCCAGCAGCCCTGACCCGGGCGGGGAGCTGTTTTTT. This sequence encodes CASSPDPGGELFF.

This clonotype appeared a few times. The gene calls are TRBV29-1 and TRBJ2-1, with D maybe TRBD1 (6 bases). V was shortened by 4 bases and J by 1 base, with 14 bases between the two germline ends. CDR3 length: 15 amino acids. Germline assignment: CDR1 SQVTM and CDR2 ANQGSEA. The CDR3 is CSVGVGRGSYNEQFF. The CDR3 DNA is TGCAGCGTTGGAGTGGGTAGGGGGTCCTACAATGAGCAGTTCTTC.

The DNA of the CDR3 is TGTGCCACCAGCAGAGATCTTCCCAGCGGGGAATCTGGGGAGACCCAGTACTTC. Translated: CATSRDLPSGESGETQYF. The chain is built from TRBV15 and TRBJ2-5; 7 bases fit TRBD2. The germline V gene encodes CDR1 LNHNV and CDR2 YYDKDF (reference sequence). V was pared by 0 bases and J by 5 bases, with 15 bases of the junction left unmatched. The CDR3 has 18 residues.

This clonotype occurred a few times. J is TRBJ2-5 and V is TRBV7-8; TRBD1 or TRBD2 may be the D gene (5 bases each). This CDR3 is 14 amino acids long. Per germline, CDR1 SGHVS and CDR2 FQNEAQ. V was shortened by 4 bases and J by 7 bases, with 16 bases between the two germline ends. CDR3: CASSSRGVAGTQYF. In DNA, the CDR3 is TGTGCCAGCAGCTCCCGAGGGGTGGCCGGGACCCAGTACTTC. Full variable domain (outside the CDR3, taken from reference TRBV7-8 and TRBJ2-5): GAGVSQSPRYKVAKRGQDVALRCDPISGHVSLFWYQQALGQGPEFLTYFQNEAQLDKSGLPSDRFFAERPEGSVSTLKIQRTQQEDSAVYLCASSSRGVAGTQYFGPGTRLLVL.

This sequence joins TRBV5-5 and TRBJ2-6, with D perhaps TRBD2 (5 bases). Germline V gives CDR1 SGHKS, CDR2 YYEKEE (reference sequence). The length of the CDR3 is 17 residues. Trimming cost V 0 bases and J 3 bases, with 13 bases left between them. The DNA for the CDR3 is TGTGCCAGCAGCTTGGCCTGGCGGGTAGTTGGGGCCAACGTCCTGACTTTC. Its translation is CASSLAWRVVGANVLTF.

Many counts were recorded for this clonotype. The CDR3 reads CASSNTRSTDTQYF. In DNA, the CDR3 is TGTGCCAGCAGCAATACGCGGAGCACAGATACGCAGTATTTT. The chain links TRBV11-1 to TRBJ2-3; D gene uncertain. The CDR3 covers 14 residues. V was clipped by 5 bases and J by 0 bases, with 9 bases between them. Germline V CDR1 and CDR2: SGHAT, FQDESV (reference sequence). Full variable domain (rest looked up from reference TRBV11-1 and TRBJ2-3): EAEVAQSPRYKITEKSQAVAFWCDPISGHATLYWYRQILGQGPELLVQFQDESVVDDSQLPKDRFSAERLKGVDSTLKIQPAELGDSAMYLCASSNTRSTDTQYFGPGTRLTVL.

The CDR3 loop is CASSLGKTAPEKLFF. The CDR3, as DNA: TGTGCCAGCAGTTTGGGGAAGACTGCGCCCGAAAAACTGTTTTTT. The chain recombines TRBV12-3 or TRBV12-4 with TRBJ1-4; D gene ambiguous. Deletions cut 3 bases from V and 8 bases from J, with 16 bases between. The CDR3 covers 15 residues.

The chain recombines TRBV28 with TRBJ1-4; D remains unclear. CDR1 MDHEN and CDR2 SYDVKM come from the germline V gene. V was pared by 5 bases and J by 4 bases, with 20 bases between. This CDR3 has 17 amino acids. DNA of the CDR3: TGTGCCAGCAGTAGTCCGCGGGGTCCCCCTCATAATGAAAAACTGTTTTTT. Translated, it gives CASSSPRGPPHNEKLFF.

This clonotype was observed many times. V usage is TRBV5-1 and J usage is TRBJ1-1; D not resolved. Per the germline V gene, CDR1 is SGHRS and CDR2 is YFSETQ. V gave up 4 bases and J gave up 4 bases, with 11 bases separating them. The CDR3 is 13 amino acids. CDR3 sequence (DNA): TGCGCCAGCAGCCACCCCCAGAGCACTGAAGCTTTCTTT. Translation gives CASSHPQSTEAFF.

V usage is TRBV6-2 or TRBV6-3 and J usage is TRBJ2-7, with D possibly being TRBD2 (6 bases). The CDR3 extends over 13 amino acids. V lost 7 bases and J 7 bases, leaving 17 bases between the germline ends. The germline V gene has CDR1 MNHEY and CDR2 SVGEGT. The CDR3 coding sequence is TGTGCCAGCAAAGCGGGCGGACCTGGGGAGCAGTACTTC. This gives the protein CASKAGGPGEQYF.

The chain employs TRBV19 and TRBJ2-1; 13 bases map to TRBD2. Losses at the gene ends were 4 bases for V and 15 bases for J; bases not matched to a gene: 6. Germline-derived CDR1 and CDR2 are LNHDA and SQIVND (reference sequence). The CDR3 loop spans 13 amino acids. For the CDR3, the DNA is TGTGCCAGTAGTACGGGACTAGCGGGAATGCCGTTCTTC. It encodes CASSTGLAGMPFF.

The J gene is TRBJ2-2, the V gene TRBV20-1; perhaps TRBD2 as D (6 bases). The CDR3 consists of 14 residues. Germline-derived CDR1 and CDR2 are DFQATT and SNEGSKA (reference sequence). V dropped 0 bases and J dropped 1 base, with 6 bases sitting between them. The CDR3 loop is CSARDSGNTGELFF. CDR3 DNA sequence: TGCAGTGCTAGAGATAGCGGGAACACCGGGGAGCTGTTTTTT.

This chain connects TRBV6-6 to TRBJ2-1, with D maybe TRBD2 (5 bases). V was pared by 2 bases and J by 9 bases, with 11 bases between. Germline V CDR1 and CDR2: MNHNY, SVGAGI (reference sequence). The CDR3 runs 13 residues. This CDR3 is CASSYTGLPEQFF. In nucleotides, the CDR3 is TGTGCCAGCAGTTACACGGGATTACCTGAGCAGTTCTTC.